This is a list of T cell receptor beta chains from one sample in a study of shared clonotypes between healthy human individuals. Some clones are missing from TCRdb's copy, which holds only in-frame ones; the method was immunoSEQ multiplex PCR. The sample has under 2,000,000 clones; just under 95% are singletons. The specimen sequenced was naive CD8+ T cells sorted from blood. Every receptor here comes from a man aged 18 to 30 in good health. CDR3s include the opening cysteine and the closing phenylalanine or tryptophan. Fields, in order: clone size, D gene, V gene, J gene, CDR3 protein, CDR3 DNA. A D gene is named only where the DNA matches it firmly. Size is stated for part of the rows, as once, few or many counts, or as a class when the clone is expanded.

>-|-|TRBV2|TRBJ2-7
CASSDRPMWSSYEQYF
TGTGCCAGCAGTGATAGGCCGATGTGGAGCTCCTACGAGCAGTACTTC
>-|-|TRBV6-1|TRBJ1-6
CASSELRGDSSPLHF
TGTGCCAGCAGTGAATTAAGAGGGGATAGTTCACCCCTCCACTTT
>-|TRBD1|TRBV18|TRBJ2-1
CASSPRDRAYNEQFF
TGTGCCAGCTCACCGCGGGACAGGGCTTACAATGAGCAGTTCTTC
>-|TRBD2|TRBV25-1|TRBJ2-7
CASSEGEAGETYEQYF
TGTGCCAGCAGTGAAGGAGAAGCGGGAGAGACCTACGAGCAGTACTTC
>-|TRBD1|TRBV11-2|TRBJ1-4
CASSRRDRGREEKLFF
TGTGCCAGCAGCCGCCGGGACAGGGGAAGGGAGGAAAAACTGTTTTTT
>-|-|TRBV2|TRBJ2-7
CASVGEGSHEQYF
TGTGCCAGTGTCGGGGAAGGTTCCCACGAGCAGTACTTC
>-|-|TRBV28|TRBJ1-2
CASSLWGDPNYGYTF
TGTGCCAGCAGTTTATGGGGCGACCCTAACTATGGCTACACCTTC
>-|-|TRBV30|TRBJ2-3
CAWSSGVSTDTQYF
TGTGCCTGGAGTTCGGGCGTCTCTACAGATACGCAGTATTTT
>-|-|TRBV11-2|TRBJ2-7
CASSWARDSYEQYF
TGTGCCAGCAGCTGGGCCAGAGACTCCTACGAGCAGTACTTC
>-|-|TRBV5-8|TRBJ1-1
CASIVTGFVAFF
TGTGCCAGCATCGTCACAGGGTTTGTAGCTTTCTTT
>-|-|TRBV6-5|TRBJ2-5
CASSYDEGGETQYF
TGTGCCAGCAGTTACGACGAGGGGGGGGAGACCCAGTACTTC
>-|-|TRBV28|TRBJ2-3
CASSLEGTSTDTQYF
TGTGCCAGCAGTTTAGAGGGGACTAGCACAGATACGCAGTATTTT
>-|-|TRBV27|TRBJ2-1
CASSLSEDWGWYEQFF
TGTGCCAGCAGTTTATCGGAGGACTGGGGATGGTATGAGCAGTTCTTC
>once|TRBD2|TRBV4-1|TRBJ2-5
CASSQGGLAGMGTQYF
TGCGCCAGCAGCCAAGGGGGACTAGCGGGGATGGGGACCCAGTACTTC
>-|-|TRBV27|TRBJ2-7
CASSPTGRAYEQYF
TGTGCCAGCAGCCCAACCGGCAGAGCCTACGAGCAGTACTTC
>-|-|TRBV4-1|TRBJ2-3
CASSHEKGGGTDTQYF
TGCGCCAGCAGCCACGAGAAGGGGGGCGGGACAGATACGCAGTATTTT
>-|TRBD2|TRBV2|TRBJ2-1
CASSGELPGGPEEQFF
TGTGCCAGCAGTGGCGAACTACCGGGGGGGCCCGAAGAGCAGTTCTTC
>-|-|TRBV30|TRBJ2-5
CAWSVQDLETQYF
TGTGCCTGGAGTGTACAAGACTTAGAGACCCAGTACTTC
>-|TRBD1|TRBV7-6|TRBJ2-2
CASSSEGRGQRELFF
TGTGCCAGCAGCTCGGAGGGCAGGGGGCAAAGGGAGCTGTTTTTT
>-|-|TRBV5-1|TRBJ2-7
CASSLAGSLPYEQYF
TGCGCCAGCAGCTTGGCAGGGTCCCTCCCTTACGAGCAGTACTTC
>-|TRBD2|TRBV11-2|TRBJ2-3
CASSLDGGLSGGRTDTQYF
TGTGCCAGCAGCTTAGATGGGGGACTAAGCGGGGGTCGCACAGATACGCAGTATTTT
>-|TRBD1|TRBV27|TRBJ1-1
CASSEQGLSTEAFF
TGTGCCAGCAGCGAACAGGGGCTTAGCACTGAAGCTTTCTTT
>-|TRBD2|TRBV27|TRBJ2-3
CASQTSGGYATADTQYF
TGTGCCAGCCAAACTAGCGGGGGTTACGCAACCGCAGATACGCAGTATTTT
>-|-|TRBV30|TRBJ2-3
CAWSVRGGTDTQYF
TGTGCCTGGAGCGTGAGGGGTGGCACAGATACGCAGTATTTT
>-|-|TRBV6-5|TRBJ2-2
CASSLSGGELFF
TGTGCCAGCAGCCTTAGCGGCGGGGAGCTGTTTTTT
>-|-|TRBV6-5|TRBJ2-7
CASSSQTEPGEQYF
TGTGCCAGCAGCTCTCAGACAGAGCCCGGCGAGCAGTACTTC
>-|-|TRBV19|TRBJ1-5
CASSMVFFGGRNQPQHF
TGTGCCAGTAGTATGGTTTTTTTCGGGGGAAGGAATCAGCCCCAGCATTTT
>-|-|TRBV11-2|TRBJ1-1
CASSPEGNTEAFF
TGTGCCAGCAGCCCAGAGGGGAACACTGAAGCTTTCTTT
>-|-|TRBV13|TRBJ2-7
CASSLWQDSSYEQYF
TGTGCCAGCAGCTTATGGCAGGATAGCTCCTACGAGCAGTACTTC
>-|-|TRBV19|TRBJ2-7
CASSPYFEGNEQYF
TGTGCCAGTTCCCCTTATTTCGAGGGGAACGAGCAGTACTTC
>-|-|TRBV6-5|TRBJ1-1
CASRLAAVNTEAFF
TGTGCCAGCAGGCTGGCGGCGGTGAACACTGAAGCTTTCTTT
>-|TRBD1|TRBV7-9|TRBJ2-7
CASSATFGTALYEQYF
TGTGCCAGCAGCGCTACTTTTGGGACAGCTCTTTACGAGCAGTACTTC
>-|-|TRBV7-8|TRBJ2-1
CASSLGGRNEQFF
TGTGCCAGCAGCTTAGGGGGGCGAAATGAGCAGTTCTTC
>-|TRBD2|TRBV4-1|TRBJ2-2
CASSHPLAGVPGELFF
TGCGCCAGCAGCCACCCTCTAGCGGGAGTTCCCGGGGAGCTGTTTTTT
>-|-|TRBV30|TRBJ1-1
CAWSVGVTETEEAFF
TGTGCCTGGAGTGTTGGAGTCACAGAAACAGAAGAAGCTTTCTTT
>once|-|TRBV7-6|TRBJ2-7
CASSLGSGIEQYF
TGTGCCAGCAGCTTAGGTTCGGGGATCGAGCAGTACTTC
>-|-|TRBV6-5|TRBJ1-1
CASGWDWNTEAFF
TGTGCCAGCGGGTGGGATTGGAACACTGAAGCTTTCTTT
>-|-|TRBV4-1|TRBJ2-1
CASSQAPGDFHNEQFF
TGCGCCAGCAGCCAAGCCCCGGGGGACTTTCACAATGAGCAGTTCTTC
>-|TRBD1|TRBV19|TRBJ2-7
CASGQGSYEQYF
TGTGCCAGTGGACAGGGGTCCTACGAGCAGTACTTC
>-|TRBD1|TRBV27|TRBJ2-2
CASRPGTENTGELFF
TGTGCCAGCAGACCCGGGACAGAGAACACCGGGGAGCTGTTTTTT
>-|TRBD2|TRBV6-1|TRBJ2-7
CASSEPTSGVYEQYF
TGTGCCAGCAGTGAACCGACTAGCGGGGTTTACGAGCAGTACTTC
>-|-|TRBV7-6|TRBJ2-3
CASSLDLPGPPGTDTQYF
TGTGCCAGCAGCTTAGATTTGCCGGGACCGCCGGGGACAGATACGCAGTATTTT
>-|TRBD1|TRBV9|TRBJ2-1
CASSARDRGMDEQFF
TGTGCCAGCAGCGCTCGGGACAGGGGGATGGATGAGCAGTTCTTC
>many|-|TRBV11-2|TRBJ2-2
CASSLTGELFF
TGTGCCAGCAGCTTAACCGGGGAGCTGTTTTTT
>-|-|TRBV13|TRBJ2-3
CASNRGSTDTQYF
TGTGCCAGCAACCGGGGGAGCACAGATACGCAGTATTTT
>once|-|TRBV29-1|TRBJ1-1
CSGGSRTEAFF
TGCAGCGGGGGATCTCGGACTGAAGCTTTCTTT
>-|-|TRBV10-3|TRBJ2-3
CAISESRPQGSTDTQYF
TGTGCCATCAGTGAGTCGAGGCCCCAGGGGAGCACAGATACGCAGTATTTT
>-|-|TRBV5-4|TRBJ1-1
CASSSAGEGGNTEAFF
TGTGCCAGCAGCTCTGCTGGGGAAGGGGGGAACACTGAAGCTTTCTTT
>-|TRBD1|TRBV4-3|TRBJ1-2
CASSLGQGAYGYTF
TGCGCCAGCAGCCTGGGACAGGGGGCATATGGCTACACCTTC
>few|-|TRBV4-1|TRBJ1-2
CASSQMDSYGYTF
TGCGCCAGCAGCCAAATGGACAGCTATGGCTACACCTTC
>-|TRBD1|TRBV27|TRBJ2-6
CASSFAWVGQGLSGANVLTF
TGTGCCAGCAGTTTCGCTTGGGTTGGACAGGGCCTCTCTGGGGCCAACGTCCTGACTTTC
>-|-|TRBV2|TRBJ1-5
CASRKTESNQPQHF
TGTGCCAGCAGGAAGACAGAAAGCAATCAGCCCCAGCATTTT
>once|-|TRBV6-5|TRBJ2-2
CASRDGELFF
TGTGCCAGCAGGGACGGGGAGCTGTTTTTT
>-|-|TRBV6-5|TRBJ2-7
CASSRRTGTVYEQYF
TGTGCCAGCAGTAGACGAACAGGGACCGTCTACGAGCAGTACTTC
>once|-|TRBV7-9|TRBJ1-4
CASSLSQGWGKLFF
TGTGCCAGCAGCTTATCCCAGGGGTGGGGGAAACTGTTTTTT
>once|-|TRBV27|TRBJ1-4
CASSLRGAGEKLFF
TGTGCCAGCAGTTTAAGGGGGGCTGGTGAAAAACTGTTTTTT